This T cell receptor (beta chain) derives from a study of blood T cells in healthy people across ages. Comment on this clonotype: No antigen is known for it.

Total RNA was isolated from each sample in quantities of at least 6 micrograms. Study results and limitations: Diversity was estimated from one million T cells, and these estimates were considered underestimates. Significant beta diversity loss was already apparent by age 40, declining roughly linearly.

CDR1 SQVTM and CDR2 ANQGSEA come from the germline V gene. Trimming took off 2 bases at V and 4 bases at J, with 12 bases between the two ends. The length of the CDR3 is 14 residues. Combining a sample-barcoded 5' primer with a J-beta primer mix, a second PCR ran for roughly 7 to 11 cycles. TCRdb independently ran MiXCR on the 5' RACE reads; one entry per CDR3 protein. The sample carries over 1,500,000 distinct CDR3 sequences, around 42% recorded once. This TCR came from a human donor in good health. The rearrangement links TRBV29-1 to TRBJ2-1; D unresolved. Specimen: blood. CDR3 in DNA: TGCAGCGTTGAATCGAGGACGGGTTACAATGAGCAGTTCTTC. Residues: CSVESRTGYNEQFF.